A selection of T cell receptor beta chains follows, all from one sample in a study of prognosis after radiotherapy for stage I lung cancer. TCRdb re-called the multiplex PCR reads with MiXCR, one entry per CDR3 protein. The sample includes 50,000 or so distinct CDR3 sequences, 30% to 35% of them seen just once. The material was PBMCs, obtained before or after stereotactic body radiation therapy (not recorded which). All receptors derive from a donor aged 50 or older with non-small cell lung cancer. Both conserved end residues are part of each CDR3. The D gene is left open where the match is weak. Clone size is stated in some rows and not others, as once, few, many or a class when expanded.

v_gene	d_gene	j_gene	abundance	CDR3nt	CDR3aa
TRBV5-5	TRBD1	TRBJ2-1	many	TGTGCCAGCAGCCCAGGACAGGGTAGGAATGAGCAGTTCTTC	CASSPGQGRNEQFF
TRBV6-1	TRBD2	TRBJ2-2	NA	TGTGCCAGCAGCCTTAGCGGGAGCACCGGGGAGCTGTTTTTT	CASSLSGSTGELFF
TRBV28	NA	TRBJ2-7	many	TGTGCCAGCAGTCGAGGACGAGACTACGAGCAGTACTTC	CASSRGRDYEQYF
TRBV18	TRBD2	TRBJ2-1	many	TGTGCCAGCTCACCGATGGGACTAGCGGGGAGTCATGAGCAGTTCTTC	CASSPMGLAGSHEQFF
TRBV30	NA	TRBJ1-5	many	TGTGCCTGGAGCCTCGACAGAAATCAGCCCCAGCATTTT	CAWSLDRNQPQHF
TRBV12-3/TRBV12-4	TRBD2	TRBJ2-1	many	TGTGCCAGCAGTTTGAGGCCAGCGGGAGCCCAATACAATGAGCAGTTCTTC	CASSLRPAGAQYNEQFF
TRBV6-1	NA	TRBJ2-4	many	TGTGCCAGCAGTGAAGCGCCAGGGGATGCCAAAAACATTCAGTACTTC	CASSEAPGDAKNIQYF
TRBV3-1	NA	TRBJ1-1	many	TGTGCCAGCAGCCAAAAATGGGGGACTGAAGCTTTCTTT	CASSQKWGTEAFF
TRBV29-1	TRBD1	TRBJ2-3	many	TGCAGCGTCAGGGGGCGAATAAGAGCAGATACGCAGTATTTT	CSVRGRIRADTQYF
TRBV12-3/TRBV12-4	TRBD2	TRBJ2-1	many	TGTGCCAGCAATTTAGGACTAGCGGGTTACAATGAGCAGTTCTTC	CASNLGLAGYNEQFF
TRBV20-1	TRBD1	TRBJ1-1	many	TGCAGTGCTAGGGTAGGGAGGGGGCGCGGGAACACTGAAGCTTTCTTT	CSARVGRGRGNTEAFF
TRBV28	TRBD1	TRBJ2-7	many	TGTGCGGTCACAGGGGTAGGGGAGCAGTACTTC	CAVTGVGEQYF
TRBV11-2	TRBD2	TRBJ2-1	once	TGTGCCAGCAGCTCGGGGGCCTGGACTAGCCTCCACTTC	CASSSGAWTSLHF
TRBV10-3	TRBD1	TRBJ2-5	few	TGTGCCATCAGTGAGCCCAGAGCTGAGACAGGGGGGGAGACCCAGTACTTC	CAISEPRAETGGETQYF
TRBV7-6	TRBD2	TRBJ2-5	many	TGTGCCAGCAGCAAAGGGACTAGCGACCAAGAGACCCAGTACTTC	CASSKGTSDQETQYF
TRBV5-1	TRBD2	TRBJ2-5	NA	TGCGCCAGCAGAGTTGGGAATAGCGGGTTACAAGAGACCCAGTACTTC	CASRVGNSGLQETQYF
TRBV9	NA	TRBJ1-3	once	TGTGCCAGCATCGTAGCCCCAACCGGGAACACCATATATTTT	CASIVAPTGNTIYF
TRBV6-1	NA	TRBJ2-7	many	TGTGCCAGCAGCCGGACATTCGAGCAGTACTTC	CASSRTFEQYF
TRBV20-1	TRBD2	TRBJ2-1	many	TGCAGTGCTAGAGCAATTAGCGGGAGGAGCTATGAGCAGTTCTTC	CSARAISGRSYEQFF
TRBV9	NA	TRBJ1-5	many	TGTGCCAGTAGCACGGCCGGGACTCCGGGTCAGCCCCAGCATTTT	CASSTAGTPGQPQHF
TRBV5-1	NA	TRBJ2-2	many	TGCGCCAGCAGCTTCACGAGGGCGGCAAACACCGGGGAGCTGTTTTTT	CASSFTRAANTGELFF
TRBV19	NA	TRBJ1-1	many	TGTGCCAGTAGTATTAGAAGGCGGGCTGAAGCTTTCTTT	CASSIRRRAEAFF
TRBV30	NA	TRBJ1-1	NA	TGTGCCTGGAGTACGCAGGGGTCGCGGACTGAAGCTTTCTTC	CAWSTQGSRTEAFF
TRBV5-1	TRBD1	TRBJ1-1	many	TGCGCCAGCAGCTTAGCCGGGACAGGGGAAACTGAAGCTTTCTTT	CASSLAGTGETEAFF
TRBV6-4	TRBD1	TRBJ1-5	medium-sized	TGTGCCAGCAGTGATCAGGGGGGAGAGACCCAGCATTTT	CASSDQGGETQHF
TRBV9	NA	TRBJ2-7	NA	TGTGCCAGCAGCGCCCAAGGACAGACCTACGAGCAGTACTTC	CASSAQGQTYEQYF
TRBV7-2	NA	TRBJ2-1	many	TGTGCCAGCAGCTTATGGGGCGGGCCCGGCAATGAGCAGTTCTTC	CASSLWGGPGNEQFF
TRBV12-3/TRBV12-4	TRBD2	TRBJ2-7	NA	TGTGCCAGCGCGGGGGGGAGCTACGAGCAGTACTTC	CASAGGSYEQYF
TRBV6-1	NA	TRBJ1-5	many	TGTGCCAGCACTCTCCCCCGGGGCAATCAGCCCCAGCATTTT	CASTLPRGNQPQHF
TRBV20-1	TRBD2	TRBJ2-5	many	TGCAGTGCTCGAGCCCCTCGGCGGGGGAGGGCCCAGTACTTC	CSARAPRRGRAQYF
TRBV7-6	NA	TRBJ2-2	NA	TGTGCCAGCAGCTCCGGTACAGGGCAGGTGGATCTGTTTTTT	CASSSGTGQVDLFF
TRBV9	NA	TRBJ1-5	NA	TGTGCCAGCAGCGTGGGAGGGGGACAGCCCCAGCATTTT	CASSVGGGQPQHF
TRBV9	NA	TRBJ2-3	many	TGTGCCAGCAGCTACCTTAGCACAGATACGCAGTATTTT	CASSYLSTDTQYF
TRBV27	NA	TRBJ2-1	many	TGTGCCAGCAGCCCCACACCCTTAAGGTACAATGAGCAGTTCTTC	CASSPTPLRYNEQFF
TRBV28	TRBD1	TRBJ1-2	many	TGTGCCAGCAGTGGGAGCCGACAGGGGGCTCGGATTAACTATGGCTACACCTTC	CASSGSRQGARINYGYTF
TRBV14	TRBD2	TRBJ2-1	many	TGTGCCAGCAGCTCCCCTAGCGGGAGGGCCTACAATGAGCAGTTCTTC	CASSSPSGRAYNEQFF
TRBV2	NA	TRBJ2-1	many	TGTGCCAGCAGTGGAGCGGGTAGCTCCTACAATGAGCAGTTCTTC	CASSGAGSSYNEQFF
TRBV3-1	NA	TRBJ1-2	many	TGTGCCAGCAGCCAGGGGGTTTACTATGGCTACACCTTC	CASSQGVYYGYTF
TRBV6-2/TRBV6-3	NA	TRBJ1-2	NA	TGTGCCAGCAGCATGGTACCCTGCGGCTACACCTTC	CASSMVPCGYTF
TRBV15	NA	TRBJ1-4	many	TGTGCCACCAGCAGAGTAAAAGTAAGGGGCGGCGATTACTTTGATGAAAAACTGTTTTTT	CATSRVKVRGGDYFDEKLFF
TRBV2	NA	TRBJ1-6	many	TGTGCCAGGACCGAGGAGAAGGCGTCACCCCTCCACTTT	CARTEEKASPLHF
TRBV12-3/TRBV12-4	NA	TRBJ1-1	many	TGTGCCAGCAGTTCGACCGGGTCGATCACTGAAGCTTTCTTT	CASSSTGSITEAFF
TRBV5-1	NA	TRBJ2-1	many	TGCGCCAGCAGCTTGGTAGGGCAGGGGAACTACAATGAGCAGTTCTTC	CASSLVGQGNYNEQFF
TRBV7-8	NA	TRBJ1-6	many	TGTGCCAGCAGCCAGGGGACTTTCTCACCCCTCCACTTT	CASSQGTFSPLHF
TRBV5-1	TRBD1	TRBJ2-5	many	TGCGCCAGCAGCCCGGGACAGCAAGAGACCCAGTACTTC	CASSPGQQETQYF
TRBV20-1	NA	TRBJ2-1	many	TGCAGTGCTAGTAGTCAGGGGATGCATGAGCAGTTCTTC	CSASSQGMHEQFF
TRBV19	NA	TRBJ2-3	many	TGTGCCAGTAGTTCTGATGAGACAGATACGCAGTATTTT	CASSSDETDTQYF
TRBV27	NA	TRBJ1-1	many	TGTGCCAGCAGTTGGGGGACAACGAACACTGAAGCTTTCTTT	CASSWGTTNTEAFF
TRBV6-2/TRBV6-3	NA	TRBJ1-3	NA	TGTGCCAGCAGTCGGACGGCTCCTTACTCTGGAAACACCATATATTTT	CASSRTAPYSGNTIYF
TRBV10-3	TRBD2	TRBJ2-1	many	TGTGCCATCAGTGGTTCTAGCGGGATTAACAATGAGCAGTTCTTC	CAISGSSGINNEQFF
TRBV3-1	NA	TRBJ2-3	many	TGTGCCAGCAGGCCCCGGGACCGGGGGCGGGATACGCAGTATTTT	CASRPRDRGRDTQYF
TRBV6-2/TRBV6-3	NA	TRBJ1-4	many	TGTGCCAGCAGTTACTCTATCGGGGGCGATGAAAAACTGTTTTTT	CASSYSIGGDEKLFF
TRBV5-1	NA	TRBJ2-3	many	TGCGCCAGCAGCTTGGACGGATCAGATACGCAGTATTTT	CASSLDGSDTQYF